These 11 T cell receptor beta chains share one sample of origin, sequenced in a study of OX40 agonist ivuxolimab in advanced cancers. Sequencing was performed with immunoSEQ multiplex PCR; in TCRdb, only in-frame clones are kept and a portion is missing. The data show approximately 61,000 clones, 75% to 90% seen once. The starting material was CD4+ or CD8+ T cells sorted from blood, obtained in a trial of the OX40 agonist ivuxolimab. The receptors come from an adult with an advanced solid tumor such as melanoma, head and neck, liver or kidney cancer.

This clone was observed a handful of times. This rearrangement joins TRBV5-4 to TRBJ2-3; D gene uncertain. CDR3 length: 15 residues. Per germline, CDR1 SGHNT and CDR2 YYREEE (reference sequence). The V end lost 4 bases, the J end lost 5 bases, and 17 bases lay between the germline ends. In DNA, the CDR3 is TGTGCCAGCAGCCCCGACGGATTTGTCGGAGATACGCAGTATTTT. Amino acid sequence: CASSPDGFVGDTQYF. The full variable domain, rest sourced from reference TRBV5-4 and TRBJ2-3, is ETGVTQSPTHLIKTRGQQVTLRCSSQSGHNTVSWYQQALGQGPQFIFQYYREEENGRGNFPPRFSGLQFPNYSSELNVNALELDDSALYLCASSPDGFVGDTQYFGPGTRLTVL.

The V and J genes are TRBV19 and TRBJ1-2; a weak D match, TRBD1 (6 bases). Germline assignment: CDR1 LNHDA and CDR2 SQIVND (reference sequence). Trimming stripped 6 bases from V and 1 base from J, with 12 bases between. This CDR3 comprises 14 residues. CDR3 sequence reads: CASSIQDSNYGYTF. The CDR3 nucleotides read TGTGCCAGTAGCATTCAGGACAGTAACTATGGCTACACCTTC.

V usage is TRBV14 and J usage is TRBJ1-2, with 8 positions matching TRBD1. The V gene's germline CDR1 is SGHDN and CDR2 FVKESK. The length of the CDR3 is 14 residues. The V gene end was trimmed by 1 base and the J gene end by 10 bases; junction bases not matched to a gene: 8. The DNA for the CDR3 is TGTGCCAGCAGCCAAGGGCGGAGACAGGGGCTCTACACCTTC. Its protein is CASSQGRRQGLYTF.

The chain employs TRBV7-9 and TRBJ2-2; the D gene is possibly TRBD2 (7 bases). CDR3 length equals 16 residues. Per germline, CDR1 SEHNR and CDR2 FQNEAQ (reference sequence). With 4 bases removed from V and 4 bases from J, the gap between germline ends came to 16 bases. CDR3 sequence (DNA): TGTGCCAGCAGCTCCCTGGGGGCGGGGGCCACCGGGGAGCTGTTTTTT. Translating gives CASSSLGAGATGELFF.

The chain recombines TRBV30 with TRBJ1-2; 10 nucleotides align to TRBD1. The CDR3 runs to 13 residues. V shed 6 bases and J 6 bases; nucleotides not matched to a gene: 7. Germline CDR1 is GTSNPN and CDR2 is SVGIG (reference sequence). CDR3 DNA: TGTGCCTGCCTCAGACAGGGGGCGGATGGCTACACCTTC. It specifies CACLRQGADGYTF. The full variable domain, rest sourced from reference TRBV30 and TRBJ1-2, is SQTIHQWPATLVQPVGSPLSLECTVEGTSNPNLYWYRQAAGRGLQLLFYSVGIGQISSEVPQNLSASRPQDRQFILSSKKLLLSDSGFYLCACLRQGADGYTFGSGTRLTVV.

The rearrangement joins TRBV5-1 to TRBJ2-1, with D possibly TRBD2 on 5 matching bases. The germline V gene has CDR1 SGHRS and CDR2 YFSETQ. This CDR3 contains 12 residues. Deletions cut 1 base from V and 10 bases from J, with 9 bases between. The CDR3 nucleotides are TGCGCCAGCAGCTTGAAGAGGGTGGAGCAGTTCTTC. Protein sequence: CASSLKRVEQFF.

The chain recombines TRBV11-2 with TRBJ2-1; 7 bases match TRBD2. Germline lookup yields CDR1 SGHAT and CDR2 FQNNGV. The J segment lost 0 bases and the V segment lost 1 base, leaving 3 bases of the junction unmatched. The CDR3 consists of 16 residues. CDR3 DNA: TGTGCCAGCAGCTTAGCGGGCGGGAGCTCCTACAATGAGCAGTTCTTC. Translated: CASSLAGGSSYNEQFF.

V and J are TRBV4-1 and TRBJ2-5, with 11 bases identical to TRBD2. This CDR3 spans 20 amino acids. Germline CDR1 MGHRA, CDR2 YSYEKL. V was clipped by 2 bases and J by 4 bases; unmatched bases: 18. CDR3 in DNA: TGCGCCAGCAGCCAACAGCTCGAAGGCGGTAGCGGGGGGGCGGGAGAGACCCAGTACTTC. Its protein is CASSQQLEGGSGGAGETQYF.

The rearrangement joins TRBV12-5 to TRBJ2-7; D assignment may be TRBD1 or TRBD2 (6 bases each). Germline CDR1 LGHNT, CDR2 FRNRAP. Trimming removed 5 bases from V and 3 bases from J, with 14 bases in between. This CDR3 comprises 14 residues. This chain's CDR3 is CASGGGTLFYEQYF. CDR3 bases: TGTGCTAGTGGTGGGGGGACATTATTCTACGAGCAGTACTTC.

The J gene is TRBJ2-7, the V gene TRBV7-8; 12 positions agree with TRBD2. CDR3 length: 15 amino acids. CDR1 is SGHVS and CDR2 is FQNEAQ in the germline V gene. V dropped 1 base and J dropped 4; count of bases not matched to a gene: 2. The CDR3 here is CASSLDGTSGYEQYF. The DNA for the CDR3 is TGTGCCAGCAGCTTAGACGGGACTAGCGGGTACGAGCAGTACTTC.

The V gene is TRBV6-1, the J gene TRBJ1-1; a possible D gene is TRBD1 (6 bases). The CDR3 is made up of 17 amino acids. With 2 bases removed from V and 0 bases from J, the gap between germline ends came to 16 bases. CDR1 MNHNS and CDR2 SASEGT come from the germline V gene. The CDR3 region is CASSELIGAGVNTEAFF. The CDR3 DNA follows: TGTGCCAGCAGTGAACTAATTGGGGCAGGGGTGAACACTGAAGCTTTCTTT.